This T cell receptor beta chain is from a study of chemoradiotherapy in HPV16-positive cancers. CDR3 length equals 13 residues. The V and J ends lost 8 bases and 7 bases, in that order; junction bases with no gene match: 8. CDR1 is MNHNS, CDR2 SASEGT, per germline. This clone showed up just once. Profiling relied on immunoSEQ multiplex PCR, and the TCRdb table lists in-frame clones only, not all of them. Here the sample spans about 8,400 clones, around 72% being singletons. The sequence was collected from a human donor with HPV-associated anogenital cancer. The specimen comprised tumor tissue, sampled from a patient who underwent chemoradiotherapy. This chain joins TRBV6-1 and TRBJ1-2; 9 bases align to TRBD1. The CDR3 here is CASGRDRASGYTF. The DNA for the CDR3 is TGTGCCAGCGGGCGGGACAGGGCTAGTGGCTACACCTTC.